Here is one T cell receptor (beta chain) with its context. This sample is drawn from a study of blood T cell repertoires in COVID-19. Across the study: Acute and convalescent COVID-19 samples came from the United States, Italy and Spain. Sample material is recorded as cDNA or gDNA derived from T cells, B-cell-depleted T cells, or PBMCs.

Assay used: immunoSEQ multiplex PCR; TCRdb lists only in-frame clones, some missing. Among about 91,000 clones listed, roughly 72% were seen once. Germline values: CDR1 SGHRS, CDR2 YFSETQ. V lost 0 bases and J lost 2, with 6 bases in between. The CDR3 consists of 14 residues. Sequenced material: peripheral blood. The rearrangement uses TRBV5-1 and TRBJ1-5; D may be TRBD1 (5 bases). The receptor was isolated from a man aged 65 to 85 with acute or convalescent COVID-19. The CDR3 reads CASSLEGGNQPQHF. Written as DNA, the CDR3 is TGCGCCAGCAGCTTGGAAGGGGGCAATCAGCCCCAGCATTTT.